The rows below give T cell receptor beta chains drawn from one sample of a study of blood T cell repertoires in COVID-19. Profiling relied on immunoSEQ multiplex PCR, and the TCRdb table lists in-frame clones only, not all of them. The data contain around 150,000 clones, over 75% of them singletons. The sample consisted of peripheral blood. The receptors derive from a woman aged 45-65 years with acute or convalescent COVID-19. Each CDR3 is given with its conserved first and last residue. A D gene is named only where the DNA matches it firmly. The size entry is marked missing in some rows and otherwise reads once, few, many or a size class.

clone size: -
V gene: TRBV6-5
J gene: TRBJ1-5
D gene: -
CDR3 protein: CASSYSFREGRQPQHF
CDR3 DNA: TGTGCCAGCAGTTACTCGTTCAGGGAAGGTCGTCAGCCCCAGCATTTT

clone size: -
V gene: TRBV6-6
J gene: TRBJ1-5
D gene: TRBD1
CDR3 protein: CASSSGTVDQPQHF
CDR3 DNA: TGTGCCAGCAGTTCCGGGACAGTCGATCAGCCCCAGCATTTT

clone size: few
V gene: TRBV30
J gene: TRBJ1-3
D gene: -
CDR3 protein: CAFVGGGNTIYF
CDR3 DNA: TGTGCCTTTGTTGGCGGGGGAAACACCATATATTTT

clone size: -
V gene: TRBV19
J gene: TRBJ1-1
D gene: TRBD1
CDR3 protein: CASSRTGRTDTEAFF
CDR3 DNA: TGTGCCAGTAGTAGGACAGGGCGAACCGACACTGAAGCTTTCTTT

clone size: -
V gene: TRBV5-6
J gene: TRBJ2-7
D gene: TRBD1
CDR3 protein: CASSMDRGRWEQYF
CDR3 DNA: TGTGCCAGCAGCATGGACAGGGGACGATGGGAGCAGTACTTC

clone size: -
V gene: TRBV2
J gene: TRBJ2-1
D gene: TRBD2
CDR3 protein: CASSGVSGGGNEQFF
CDR3 DNA: TGTGCCAGCAGTGGCGTGAGCGGGGGGGGCAATGAGCAGTTCTTC

clone size: -
V gene: TRBV28
J gene: TRBJ1-3
D gene: -
CDR3 protein: CASSSGQISGNTIYF
CDR3 DNA: TGTGCCAGCAGTTCCGGACAGATCTCTGGAAACACCATATATTTT

clone size: once
V gene: TRBV6-5
J gene: TRBJ1-1
D gene: -
CDR3 protein: CASILVPRDTEAFF
CDR3 DNA: TGTGCCAGCATACTTGTCCCACGGGACACTGAAGCTTTCTTT

clone size: -
V gene: TRBV10-3
J gene: TRBJ1-1
D gene: TRBD1
CDR3 protein: CAIKGQGLNTEAFF
CDR3 DNA: TGTGCCATCAAAGGACAGGGATTGAACACTGAAGCTTTCTTT

clone size: -
V gene: TRBV5-1
J gene: TRBJ2-7
D gene: -
CDR3 protein: CASSLDAVAIEQYF
CDR3 DNA: TGCGCCAGCAGCTTGGACGCCGTAGCGATCGAGCAGTACTTC

clone size: -
V gene: TRBV12-3/TRBV12-4
J gene: TRBJ2-2
D gene: -
CDR3 protein: CASSSGRLGELFF
CDR3 DNA: TGTGCCAGCAGCTCGGGGAGGCTTGGGGAGCTGTTTTTT

clone size: many
V gene: TRBV5-5
J gene: TRBJ1-5
D gene: -
CDR3 protein: CASSLGGTQYSNQPQHF
CDR3 DNA: TGTGCCAGCAGCTTGGGAGGGACACAGTATAGCAATCAGCCCCAGCATTTT

clone size: -
V gene: TRBV12-5
J gene: TRBJ1-1
D gene: -
CDR3 protein: CASAQTATTYVNTEAFF
CDR3 DNA: TGTGCTAGTGCCCAGACAGCCACTACATACGTGAACACTGAAGCTTTCTTT

clone size: -
V gene: TRBV5-6
J gene: TRBJ2-3
D gene: TRBD2
CDR3 protein: CASSAGLAGDSDTQYF
CDR3 DNA: TGTGCCAGCAGCGCTGGACTAGCGGGGGATTCAGATACGCAGTATTTT

clone size: -
V gene: TRBV10-3
J gene: TRBJ2-3
D gene: TRBD2
CDR3 protein: CAISGEVAGGTDTQYF
CDR3 DNA: TGTGCCATCAGTGGCGAGGTAGCGGGGGGCACAGATACGCAGTATTTT

clone size: -
V gene: TRBV19
J gene: TRBJ1-5
D gene: -
CDR3 protein: CASSIDIQPQHF
CDR3 DNA: TGTGCCAGTAGTATAGATATCCAGCCCCAGCATTTT

clone size: once
V gene: TRBV4-3
J gene: TRBJ1-4
D gene: -
CDR3 protein: CASSQGQPQNEKLFF
CDR3 DNA: TGCGCCAGCAGCCAAGGACAGCCACAGAATGAAAAACTGTTTTTT

clone size: -
V gene: TRBV19
J gene: TRBJ1-5
D gene: -
CDR3 protein: CASSPGVRQPQHF
CDR3 DNA: TGTGCTAGTAGTCCAGGGGTGAGGCAGCCCCAGCATTTT

clone size: -
V gene: TRBV11-2
J gene: TRBJ2-7
D gene: -
CDR3 protein: CASSPDTYEQYF
CDR3 DNA: TGTGCCAGCAGCCCGGACACTTACGAGCAGTACTTC

clone size: once
V gene: TRBV19
J gene: TRBJ1-1
D gene: -
CDR3 protein: CASSIAQNTEAFF
CDR3 DNA: TGTGCCAGTAGTATAGCACAGAACACTGAAGCTTTCTTT

clone size: -
V gene: TRBV28
J gene: TRBJ1-1
D gene: -
CDR3 protein: CASSLRGRTEAFF
CDR3 DNA: TGTGCCAGCAGTTTACGGGGTCGCACTGAAGCTTTCTTT

clone size: -
V gene: TRBV24-1
J gene: TRBJ2-2
D gene: -
CDR3 protein: CATSPGTPNTGELFF
CDR3 DNA: TGTGCCACCAGTCCTGGGACACCCAACACCGGGGAGCTGTTTTTT

clone size: -
V gene: TRBV4-3
J gene: TRBJ1-1
D gene: -
CDR3 protein: CASSQELFRKGYTEAFF
CDR3 DNA: TGCGCCAGCAGCCAAGAATTGTTTAGAAAGGGGTACACTGAAGCTTTCTTT

clone size: -
V gene: TRBV15
J gene: TRBJ2-5
D gene: TRBD1
CDR3 protein: CATSRGATGVETQYF
CDR3 DNA: TGTGCCACCAGCAGAGGGGCGACAGGGGTTGAGACCCAGTACTTC

clone size: -
V gene: TRBV2
J gene: TRBJ1-2
D gene: -
CDR3 protein: CASRGVYGYTF
CDR3 DNA: TGTGCCAGCAGGGGCGTCTATGGCTACACCTTC

clone size: -
V gene: TRBV4-3
J gene: TRBJ1-4
D gene: -
CDR3 protein: CASSPRGGADEKLFF
CDR3 DNA: TGCGCCAGCAGCCCCCGGGGGGGGGCGGATGAAAAACTGTTTTTT

clone size: -
V gene: TRBV30
J gene: TRBJ1-1
D gene: -
CDR3 protein: CAWSQGHSRYTEAFF
CDR3 DNA: TGTGCCTGGAGTCAAGGACACTCCAGGTACACTGAAGCTTTCTTT

clone size: -
V gene: TRBV5-5
J gene: TRBJ1-2
D gene: -
CDR3 protein: CASSLSGYGYTF
CDR3 DNA: TGTGCCAGCAGCTTGTCAGGGTATGGCTACACCTTC

clone size: -
V gene: TRBV6-6
J gene: TRBJ1-4
D gene: TRBD1
CDR3 protein: CASSYLAGTVGEKLFF
CDR3 DNA: TGTGCCAGCAGTTACCTTGCCGGGACAGTTGGTGAAAAACTGTTTTTT

clone size: -
V gene: TRBV5-5
J gene: TRBJ2-5
D gene: TRBD1
CDR3 protein: CASSPGTVQETQYF
CDR3 DNA: TGTGCCAGCAGCCCTGGGACAGTCCAAGAGACCCAGTACTTC

clone size: -
V gene: TRBV5-1
J gene: TRBJ2-3
D gene: TRBD2
CDR3 protein: CASSLAGGAGSTDTQYF
CDR3 DNA: TGCGCCAGCAGCTTGGCCGGGGGGGCCGGTTCCACAGATACGCAGTATTTT

clone size: -
V gene: TRBV5-1
J gene: TRBJ2-7
D gene: -
CDR3 protein: CASSSGVLGSYEQYF
CDR3 DNA: TGCGCCAGCAGCTCTGGAGTTTTGGGCTCCTACGAGCAGTACTTC

clone size: -
V gene: TRBV19
J gene: TRBJ1-2
D gene: TRBD1
CDR3 protein: CATTTGGYVYGYTF
CDR3 DNA: TGTGCCACGACGACAGGGGGTTATGTCTATGGCTACACCTTC

clone size: -
V gene: TRBV15
J gene: TRBJ1-5
D gene: -
CDR3 protein: CATSKDGVSNQPQHF
CDR3 DNA: TGTGCCACCAGCAAAGACGGAGTTAGCAATCAGCCCCAGCATTTT

clone size: -
V gene: TRBV4-3
J gene: TRBJ2-7
D gene: TRBD2
CDR3 protein: CASSQDLAGASYEQYF
CDR3 DNA: TGCGCCAGCAGCCAAGATTTAGCGGGGGCCTCCTACGAGCAGTACTTC

clone size: -
V gene: TRBV9
J gene: TRBJ1-1
D gene: -
CDR3 protein: CASSVDSREDTEAFF
CDR3 DNA: TGTGCCAGCAGCGTAGACTCACGGGAGGACACTGAAGCTTTCTTT

clone size: -
V gene: TRBV30
J gene: TRBJ2-5
D gene: TRBD1
CDR3 protein: CAYGTGGETQYF
CDR3 DNA: TGTGCCTATGGGACAGGTGGAGAGACCCAGTACTTC

clone size: -
V gene: TRBV5-4
J gene: TRBJ1-3
D gene: -
CDR3 protein: CASSFTGTDTIYF
CDR3 DNA: TGTGCCAGCAGCTTTACAGGGACGGACACCATATATTTT

clone size: few
V gene: TRBV3-1/TRBV3-2
J gene: TRBJ1-4
D gene: TRBD1
CDR3 protein: CASRQTGVPEKLFF
CDR3 DNA: TGTGCCAGCAGACAAACAGGGGTCCCTGAAAAACTGTTTTTT

clone size: -
V gene: TRBV5-4
J gene: TRBJ2-1
D gene: -
CDR3 protein: CASSLAQVSYNEQFF
CDR3 DNA: TGTGCCAGCAGCTTGGCGCAGGTTTCCTACAATGAGCAGTTCTTC

clone size: -
V gene: TRBV7-3
J gene: TRBJ2-3
D gene: -
CDR3 protein: CASSLMSLSTDTQYF
CDR3 DNA: TGTGCCAGCAGCTTAATGTCTCTGAGCACAGATACGCAGTATTTT

clone size: -
V gene: TRBV6-5
J gene: TRBJ2-7
D gene: TRBD2
CDR3 protein: CASSHGLAGSVEQYF
CDR3 DNA: TGTGCCAGCAGCCACGGACTAGCGGGGTCCGTCGAGCAGTACTTC

clone size: -
V gene: TRBV5-6
J gene: TRBJ1-5
D gene: TRBD1
CDR3 protein: CASSYYRTGDQPQHF
CDR3 DNA: TGTGCCAGCAGCTATTATCGGACAGGGGATCAGCCCCAGCATTTT